The sequence of this T cell receptor beta chain was determined in a study of blood T cell repertoires in COVID-19. A Seattle source enrolled patients during active infection and followed them longitudinally. Profiled with immunoSEQ multiplex PCR; TCRdb holds only in-frame clones, not every one. Of some 240,000 clones listed, 88% were seen once; the top ten hold roughly 10%. This clonotype was obtained from a woman aged 70-85 years with COVID-19, enrolled during active disease. Source material: peripheral blood.

The CDR3 is CATRDYQETQYF. The CDR3, as DNA: TGTGCCACCCGGGACTACCAAGAGACCCAGTACTTC. J is TRBJ2-5 and V is TRBV19; weak D call: TRBD2 (6 bases). The V end was cut by 10 bases, the J end by 0 bases, with 9 bases between. Germline loops: CDR1 LNHDA, CDR2 SQIVND (reference sequence). This CDR3 region has 12 residues.